This is a list of T cell receptor beta chains from one sample in a study of ipilimumab plus nivolumab after autologous stem cell transplantation. The method was immunoSEQ multiplex PCR; TCRdb's version includes in-frame clones alone and lacks a portion of them. This sample has 8,000 to 10,000 clones; more than 60% occur once, and the top ten carry about 17%. This material consisted of PBMCs, taken in a trial of ipilimumab plus nivolumab as post-transplant consolidation. The receptors were sampled from a female donor with multiple myeloma. CDR3s include the opening cysteine and the closing phenylalanine or tryptophan. The order of the fields is clone size, J gene, D gene, V gene, CDR3 DNA, CDR3 protein. The D gene is left open where the match is weak. Clone size is stated in some rows and not others, as once, few, many or a class when expanded.

- | TRBJ2-5 | - | TRBV5-6 | TGTGCCAGCAGCTTGATCCAGGGACAAGAGACCCAGTACTTC | CASSLIQGQETQYF
- | TRBJ2-3 | - | TRBV18 | TGTGCCAGCTCACCATACCAGATCACAGATACGCAGTATTTT | CASSPYQITDTQYF
medium-sized | TRBJ1-5 | TRBD1 | TRBV28 | TGTGCCAGCAAACTGACAGGGGTCGGCAATCAGCCCCAGCATTTT | CASKLTGVGNQPQHF
- | TRBJ1-2 | TRBD1 | TRBV28 | TGTGCCAGCAGTCCGAACATGGGACAGGGGAACTATGGCTACACCTTC | CASSPNMGQGNYGYTF
- | TRBJ2-2 | - | TRBV5-1 | TGCGCCAGCGGGGCCGGGGTTGGGGCCGGGGAGCTGTTTTTT | CASGAGVGAGELFF
- | TRBJ2-1 | - | TRBV21-1 | TGTGCCAGCAGCAATTACGGCGGGAGCACCTACAATGAGCAGTTCTTC | CASSNYGGSTYNEQFF
- | TRBJ1-3 | - | TRBV19 | TGTGCCAGTAGAAGATACTCTGGAAACACCATATATTTT | CASRRYSGNTIYF
- | TRBJ2-3 | TRBD2 | TRBV28 | TGTGCCAGCAGTTTAGGACTAGCGGGAGAGGGAAGCCCCACAGATACGCAGTATTTT | CASSLGLAGEGSPTDTQYF
- | TRBJ2-1 | TRBD1 | TRBV29-1 | TGCAGCGGCGACAGGGGGCCACACAATGAGCAGTTCTTC | CSGDRGPHNEQFF
- | TRBJ1-5 | - | TRBV27 | TGTGCCAGCAGCCCTCCGCAGGGGCCCCAGCATTTT | CASSPPQGPQHF
- | TRBJ2-1 | - | TRBV9 | TGTGCCAGCAGCGTACTCCCTTCCGCTGAGCAGTTCTTC | CASSVLPSAEQFF
- | TRBJ2-1 | - | TRBV14 | TGTGCCAGCAGCTTACTCATCAATGAGCAGTTCTTC | CASSLLINEQFF
- | TRBJ1-1 | - | TRBV2 | TGTGCCAGCAGTGCCATTTCCGGGGAATACACTGAAGCTTTCTTT | CASSAISGEYTEAFF
- | TRBJ2-2 | TRBD2 | TRBV18 | TGTGCCAGCTCACCTAAGGGACTAGCGGGAAACACCGGGGAGCTGTTTTTT | CASSPKGLAGNTGELFF